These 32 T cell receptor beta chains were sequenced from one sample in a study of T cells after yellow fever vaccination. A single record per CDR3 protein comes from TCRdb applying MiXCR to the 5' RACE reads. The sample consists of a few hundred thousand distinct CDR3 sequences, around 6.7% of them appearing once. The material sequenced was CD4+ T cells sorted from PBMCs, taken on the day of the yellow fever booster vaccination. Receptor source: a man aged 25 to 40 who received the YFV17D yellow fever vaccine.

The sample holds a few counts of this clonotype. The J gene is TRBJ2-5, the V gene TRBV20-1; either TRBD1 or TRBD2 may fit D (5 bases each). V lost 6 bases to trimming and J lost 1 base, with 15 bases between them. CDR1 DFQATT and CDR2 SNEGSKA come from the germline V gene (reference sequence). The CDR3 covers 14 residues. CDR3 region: CSAQSPGTQETQYF. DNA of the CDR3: TGCAGTGCCCAAAGTCCGGGGACCCAAGAGACCCAGTACTTC.

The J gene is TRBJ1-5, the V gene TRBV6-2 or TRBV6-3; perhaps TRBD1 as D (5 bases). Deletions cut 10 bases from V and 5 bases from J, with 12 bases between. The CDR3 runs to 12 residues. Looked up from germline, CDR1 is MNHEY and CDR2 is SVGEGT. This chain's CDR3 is CATRWGDQPQHF. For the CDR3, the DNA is TGTGCCACTAGGTGGGGGGATCAGCCCCAGCATTTT.

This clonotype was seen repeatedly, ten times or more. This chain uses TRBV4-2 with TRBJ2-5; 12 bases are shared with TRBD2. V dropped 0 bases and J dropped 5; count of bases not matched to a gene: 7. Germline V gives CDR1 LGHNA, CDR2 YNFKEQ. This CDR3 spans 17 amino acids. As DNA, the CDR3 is TGTGCCAGCAGCCAAGATCTCGCGACTAGCGGGAGTGAGACCCAGTACTTC. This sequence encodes CASSQDLATSGSETQYF.

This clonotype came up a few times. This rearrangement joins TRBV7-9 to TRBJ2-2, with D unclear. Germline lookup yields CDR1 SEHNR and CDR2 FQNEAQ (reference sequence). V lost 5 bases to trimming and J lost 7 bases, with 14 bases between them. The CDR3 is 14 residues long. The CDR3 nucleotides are TGTGCCAGCAGCCATGGTTGGATCGGCGGGGAGCTGTTTTTT. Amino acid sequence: CASSHGWIGGELFF.

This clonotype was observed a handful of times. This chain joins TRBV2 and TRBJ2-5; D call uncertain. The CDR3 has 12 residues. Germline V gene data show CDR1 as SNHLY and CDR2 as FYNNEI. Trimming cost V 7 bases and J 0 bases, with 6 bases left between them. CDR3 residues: CASNYDQETQYF. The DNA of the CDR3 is TGTGCCAGCAATTACGACCAAGAGACCCAGTACTTC. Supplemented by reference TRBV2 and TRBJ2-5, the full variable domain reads EPEVTQTPSHQVTQMGQEVILRCVPISNHLYFYWYRQILGQKVEFLVSFYNNEISEKSEIFDDQFSVERPDGSNFTLKIRSTKLEDSAMYFCASNYDQETQYFGPGTRLLVL.

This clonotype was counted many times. As DNA, the CDR3 is TGCAGCGTTGGTCAGGGGAGTGCAGATACGCAGTATTTT. Translated: CSVGQGSADTQYF. The genes are TRBV29-1 and TRBJ2-3; possibly TRBD1 for D (6 bases). The CDR3 is 13 amino acids. The germline gives CDR1 SQVTM, CDR2 ANQGSEA. The V end was cut by 4 bases, the J end by 4 bases, with 12 bases between.

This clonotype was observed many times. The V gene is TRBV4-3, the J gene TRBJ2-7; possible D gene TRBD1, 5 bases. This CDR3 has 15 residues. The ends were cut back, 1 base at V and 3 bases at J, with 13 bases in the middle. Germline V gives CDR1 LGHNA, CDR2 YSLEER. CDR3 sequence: CASSQVLGLFYEQYF. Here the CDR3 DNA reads TGCGCCAGCAGCCAAGTCCTGGGGCTTTTCTACGAGCAGTACTTC.

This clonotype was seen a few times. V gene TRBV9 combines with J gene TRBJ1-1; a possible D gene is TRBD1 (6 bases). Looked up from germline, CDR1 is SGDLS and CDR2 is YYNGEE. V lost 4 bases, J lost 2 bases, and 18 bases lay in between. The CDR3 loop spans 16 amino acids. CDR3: CASSLGPLRGNTEAFF. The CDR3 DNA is TGTGCCAGCAGCCTAGGGCCCCTCAGGGGCAACACTGAAGCTTTCTTT.

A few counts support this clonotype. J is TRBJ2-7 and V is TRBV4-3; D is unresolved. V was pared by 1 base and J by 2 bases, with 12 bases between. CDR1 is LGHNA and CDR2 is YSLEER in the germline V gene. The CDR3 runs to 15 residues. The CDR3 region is CASSQGFSQTYEQYF. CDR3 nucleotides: TGCGCCAGCAGCCAAGGTTTTTCGCAGACCTACGAGCAGTACTTC.

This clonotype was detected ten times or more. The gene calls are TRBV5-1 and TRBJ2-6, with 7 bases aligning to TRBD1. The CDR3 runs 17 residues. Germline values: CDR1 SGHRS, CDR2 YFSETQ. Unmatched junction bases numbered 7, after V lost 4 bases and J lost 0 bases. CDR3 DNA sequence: TGCGCCAGCAGCCTCACAGGGGTACCCTCTGGGGCCAACGTCCTGACTTTC. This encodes CASSLTGVPSGANVLTF.

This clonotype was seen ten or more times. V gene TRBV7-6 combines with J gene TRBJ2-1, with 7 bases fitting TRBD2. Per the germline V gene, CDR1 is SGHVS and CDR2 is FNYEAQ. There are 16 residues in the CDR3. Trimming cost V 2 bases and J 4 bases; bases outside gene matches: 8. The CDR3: CASSLSPAGTYNEQFF. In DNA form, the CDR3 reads TGTGCCAGCAGCTTAAGTCCAGCGGGAACGTACAATGAGCAGTTCTTC.

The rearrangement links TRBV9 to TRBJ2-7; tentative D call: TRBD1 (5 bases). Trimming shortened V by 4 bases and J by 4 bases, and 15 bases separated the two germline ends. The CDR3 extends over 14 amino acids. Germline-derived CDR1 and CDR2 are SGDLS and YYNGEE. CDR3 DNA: TGTGCCAGCAGCCCAGGAGCCCCAGGGTACGAGCAGTACTTC. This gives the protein CASSPGAPGYEQYF. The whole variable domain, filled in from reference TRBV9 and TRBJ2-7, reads DSGVTQTPKHLITATGQRVTLRCSPRSGDLSVYWYQQSLDQGLQFLIQYYNGEERAKGNILERFSAQQFPDLHSELNLSSLELGDSALYFCASSPGAPGYEQYFGPGTRLTVT.

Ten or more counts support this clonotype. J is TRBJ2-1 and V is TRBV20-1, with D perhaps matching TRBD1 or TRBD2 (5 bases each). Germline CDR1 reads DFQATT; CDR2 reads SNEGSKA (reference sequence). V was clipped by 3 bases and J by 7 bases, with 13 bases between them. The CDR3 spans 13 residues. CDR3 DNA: TGCAGTGCTAGTACGGGATGGGGGAATGAGCAGTTCTTC. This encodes CSASTGWGNEQFF.

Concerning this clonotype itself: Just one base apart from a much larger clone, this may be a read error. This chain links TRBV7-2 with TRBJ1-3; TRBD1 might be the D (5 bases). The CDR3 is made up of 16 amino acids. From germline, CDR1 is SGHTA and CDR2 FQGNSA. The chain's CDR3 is CDSSLDGGPAGNTIYF. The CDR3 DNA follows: TGTGACAGCAGCTTAGACGGGGGACCGGCTGGAAACACCATATATTTT.

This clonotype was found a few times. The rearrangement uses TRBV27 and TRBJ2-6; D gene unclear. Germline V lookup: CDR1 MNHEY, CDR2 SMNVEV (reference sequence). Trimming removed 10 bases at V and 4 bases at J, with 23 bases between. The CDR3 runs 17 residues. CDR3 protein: CATAVYFQRPGANVLTF. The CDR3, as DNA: TGTGCCACAGCAGTTTATTTCCAGCGACCAGGGGCCAACGTCCTGACTTTC.

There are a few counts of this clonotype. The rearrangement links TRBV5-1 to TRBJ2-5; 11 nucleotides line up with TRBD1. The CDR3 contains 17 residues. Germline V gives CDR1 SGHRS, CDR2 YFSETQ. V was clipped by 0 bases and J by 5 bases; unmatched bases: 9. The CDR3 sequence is CASSLDPWTGGGETQYF. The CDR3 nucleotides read TGCGCCAGCAGCTTGGATCCGTGGACAGGGGGCGGCGAGACCCAGTACTTC.

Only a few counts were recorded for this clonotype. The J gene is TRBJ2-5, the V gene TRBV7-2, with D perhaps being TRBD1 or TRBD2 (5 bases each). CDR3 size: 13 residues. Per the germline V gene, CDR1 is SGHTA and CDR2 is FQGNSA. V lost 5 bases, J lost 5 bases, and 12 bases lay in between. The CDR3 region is CASSLGVVETQYF. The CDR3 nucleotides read TGTGCCAGCAGCCTGGGGGTCGTGGAGACCCAGTACTTC.

CDR3 in DNA: TGTGCCAGCAGCCCCCTTAGCATGCCCTACAATGAGCAGTTCTTC. Translating gives CASSPLSMPYNEQFF. This chain links TRBV9 with TRBJ2-1, with no clear D. With 4 bases removed from V and 2 bases from J, the gap between germline ends came to 13 bases. Germline CDR1 SGDLS, CDR2 YYNGEE. CDR3 size: 15 residues. Filled out from reference TRBV9 and TRBJ2-1, the complete variable domain reads DSGVTQTPKHLITATGQRVTLRCSPRSGDLSVYWYQQSLDQGLQFLIQYYNGEERAKGNILERFSAQQFPDLHSELNLSSLELGDSALYFCASSPLSMPYNEQFFGPGTRLTVL.

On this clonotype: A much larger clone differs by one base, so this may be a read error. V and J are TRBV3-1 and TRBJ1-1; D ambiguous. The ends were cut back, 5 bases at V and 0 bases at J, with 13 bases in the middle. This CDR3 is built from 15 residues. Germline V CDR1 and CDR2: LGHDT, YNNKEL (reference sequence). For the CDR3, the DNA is TGTGCCAGCAGCAAAATACACAGTATGAACACTGAAGCTTTCTTT. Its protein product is CASSKIHSMNTEAFF.

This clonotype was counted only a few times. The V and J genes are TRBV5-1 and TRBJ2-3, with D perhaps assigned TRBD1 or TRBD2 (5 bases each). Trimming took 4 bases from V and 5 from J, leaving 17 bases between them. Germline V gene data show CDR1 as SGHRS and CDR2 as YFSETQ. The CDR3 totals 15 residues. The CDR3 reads CASSLRDGRIDTQYF. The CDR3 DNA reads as TGCGCCAGCAGCCTACGGGACGGTCGAATAGATACGCAGTATTTT.

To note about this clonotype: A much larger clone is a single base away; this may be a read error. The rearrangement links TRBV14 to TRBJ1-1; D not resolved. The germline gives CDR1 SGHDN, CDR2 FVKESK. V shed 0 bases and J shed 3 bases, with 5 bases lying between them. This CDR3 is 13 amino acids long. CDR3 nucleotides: TGTGCCAGCAGCCAAGATTTGTACACTGAAGCTTTCTTT. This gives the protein CASSQDLYTEAFF.

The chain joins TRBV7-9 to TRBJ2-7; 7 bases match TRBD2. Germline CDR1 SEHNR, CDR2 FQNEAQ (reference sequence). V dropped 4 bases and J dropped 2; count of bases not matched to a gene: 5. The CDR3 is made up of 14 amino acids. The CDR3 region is CASSSSGIPYEQYF. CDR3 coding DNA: TGTGCCAGCAGCTCTAGCGGCATTCCCTACGAGCAGTACTTC.

For the CDR3, the DNA is TGTGCCAGCAGCTTAGATGGTGGGACAGCTGAGCAGTTCTTC. It yields the protein CASSLDGGTAEQFF. The V gene is TRBV7-2, the J gene TRBJ2-1; 7 nucleotides align to TRBD1. The J segment lost 9 bases and the V segment lost 1 base, leaving 6 bases of the junction unmatched. This CDR3 is 14 amino acids long. Germline assignment: CDR1 SGHTA and CDR2 FQGNSA.

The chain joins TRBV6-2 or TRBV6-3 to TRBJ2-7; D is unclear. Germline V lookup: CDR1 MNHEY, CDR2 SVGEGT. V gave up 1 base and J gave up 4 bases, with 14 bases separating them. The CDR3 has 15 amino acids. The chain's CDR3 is CASSYWAGSQYEQYF. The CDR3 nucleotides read TGTGCCAGCAGTTACTGGGCAGGTTCCCAGTACGAGCAGTACTTC.

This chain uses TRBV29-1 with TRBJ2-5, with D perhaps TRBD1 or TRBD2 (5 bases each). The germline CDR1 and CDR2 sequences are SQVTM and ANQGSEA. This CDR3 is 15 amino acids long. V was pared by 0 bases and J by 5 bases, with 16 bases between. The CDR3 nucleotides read TGCAGCGTTGAAGACCCCTATACGGGGCTGGAGACCCAGTACTTC. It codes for CSVEDPYTGLETQYF.

CDR3 DNA: TGTGCCAGCAGCCAAGATCGACAGACGGGTCAGCCCCAGCATTTT. Encoded protein: CASSQDRQTGQPQHF. The chain combines TRBV4-2 with TRBJ1-5; TRBD1 might be the D (5 bases). V lost 0 bases and J 6 bases, leaving 12 bases between the germline ends. The CDR3 length is 15 residues. Germline CDR1 is LGHNA and CDR2 is YNFKEQ.

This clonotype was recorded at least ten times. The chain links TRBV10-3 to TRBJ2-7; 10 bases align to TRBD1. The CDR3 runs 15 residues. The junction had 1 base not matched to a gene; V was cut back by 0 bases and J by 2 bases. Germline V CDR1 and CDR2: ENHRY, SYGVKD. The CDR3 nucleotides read TGTGCCATCAGTGAGTCTGGACAGGGGGCCTACGAGCAGTACTTC. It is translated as CAISESGQGAYEQYF.

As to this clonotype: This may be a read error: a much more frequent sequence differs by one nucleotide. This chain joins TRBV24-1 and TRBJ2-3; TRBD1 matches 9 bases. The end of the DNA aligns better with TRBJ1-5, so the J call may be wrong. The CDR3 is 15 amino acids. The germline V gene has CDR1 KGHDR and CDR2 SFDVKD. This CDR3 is CATSPGQGRTDTQHF. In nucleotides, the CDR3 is TGTGCCACCAGTCCGGGACAGGGACGCACAGATACGCAGCATTTT.

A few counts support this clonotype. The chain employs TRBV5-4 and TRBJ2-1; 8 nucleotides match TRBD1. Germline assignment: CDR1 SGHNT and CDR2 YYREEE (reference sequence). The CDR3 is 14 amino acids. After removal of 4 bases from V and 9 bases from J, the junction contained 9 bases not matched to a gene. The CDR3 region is CASSLGQGWGEQFF. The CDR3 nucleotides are TGTGCCAGCAGCCTCGGACAGGGTTGGGGTGAGCAGTTCTTC.

The CDR3 reads CSVGEGTNEKLFF. The CDR3, as DNA: TGCAGCGTTGGGGAGGGTACTAATGAAAAACTGTTTTTT. V and J are TRBV29-1 and TRBJ1-4; D gene uncertain. Trimming took 4 bases from V and 2 from J, leaving 8 bases between them. Germline CDR1 reads SQVTM; CDR2 reads ANQGSEA. The CDR3 extends over 13 amino acids.

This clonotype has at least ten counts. This chain's CDR3 is CASSPLPGNEQYF. DNA for the CDR3: TGTGCCAGCAGTCCCCTCCCCGGGAACGAGCAGTACTTC. This sequence joins TRBV12-3 or TRBV12-4 and TRBJ2-7, with D perhaps matching TRBD2 (5 bases). The V and J ends lost 5 bases and 5 bases respectively, with 13 bases between them. This CDR3 has 13 amino acids.

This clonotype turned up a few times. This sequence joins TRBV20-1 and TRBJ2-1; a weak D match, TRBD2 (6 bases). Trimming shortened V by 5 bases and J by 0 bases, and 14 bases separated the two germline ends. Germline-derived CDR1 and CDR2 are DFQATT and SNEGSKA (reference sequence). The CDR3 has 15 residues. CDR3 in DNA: TGCAGTGCTGCCGAGGGAGGCGGCTCCTACAATGAGCAGTTCTTC. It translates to CSAAEGGGSYNEQFF.